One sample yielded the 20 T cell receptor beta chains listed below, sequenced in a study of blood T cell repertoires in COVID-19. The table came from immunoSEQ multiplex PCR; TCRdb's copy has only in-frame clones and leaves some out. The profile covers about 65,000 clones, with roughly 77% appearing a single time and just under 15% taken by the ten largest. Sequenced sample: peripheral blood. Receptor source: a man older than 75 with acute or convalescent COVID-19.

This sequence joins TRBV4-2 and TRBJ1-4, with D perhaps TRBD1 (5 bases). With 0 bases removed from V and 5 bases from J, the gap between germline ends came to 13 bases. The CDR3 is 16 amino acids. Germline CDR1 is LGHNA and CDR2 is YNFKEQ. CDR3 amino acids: CASSQDGDRRNEKLFF. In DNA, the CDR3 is TGTGCCAGCAGCCAAGATGGAGACAGACGGAATGAAAAACTGTTTTTT.

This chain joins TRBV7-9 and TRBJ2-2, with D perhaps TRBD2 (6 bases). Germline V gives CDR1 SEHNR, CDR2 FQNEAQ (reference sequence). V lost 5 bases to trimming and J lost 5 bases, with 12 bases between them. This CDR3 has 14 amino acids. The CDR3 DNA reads TGTGCCAGCAGCCGAACGGGGGAGACCGGGGAGCTGTTTTTT. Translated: CASSRTGETGELFF. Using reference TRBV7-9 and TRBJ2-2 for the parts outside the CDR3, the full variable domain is DTGVSQNPRHKITKRGQNVTFRCDPISEHNRLYWYRQTLGQGPEFLTYFQNEAQLEKSRLLSDRFSAERPKGSFSTLEIQRTEQGDSAMYLCASSRTGETGELFFGEGSRLTVL.

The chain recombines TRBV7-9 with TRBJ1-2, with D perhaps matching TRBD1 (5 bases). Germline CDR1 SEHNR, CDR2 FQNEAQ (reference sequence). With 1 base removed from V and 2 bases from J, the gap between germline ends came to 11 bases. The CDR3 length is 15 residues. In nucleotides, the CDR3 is TGTGCCAGCAGCTTAGGACAGACTCTGAACTATGGCTACACCTTC. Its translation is CASSLGQTLNYGYTF.

This CDR3 is CASRTGQAYEQYF. As DNA, the CDR3 is TGTGCCAGCAGGACAGGCCAGGCGTACGAGCAGTACTTC. The chain employs TRBV2 and TRBJ2-7; D is perhaps TRBD1 (6 bases). This CDR3 contains 13 residues. The germline CDR1 and CDR2 sequences are SNHLY and FYNNEI. Trimming left V 6 bases short and J 4 bases short, with 13 bases between.

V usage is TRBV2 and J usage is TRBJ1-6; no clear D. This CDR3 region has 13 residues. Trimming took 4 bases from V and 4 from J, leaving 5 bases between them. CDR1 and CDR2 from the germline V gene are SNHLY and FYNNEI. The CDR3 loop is CASSGGYNSPLHF. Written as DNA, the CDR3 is TGTGCCAGCAGTGGAGGGTATAATTCACCCCTCCACTTT.

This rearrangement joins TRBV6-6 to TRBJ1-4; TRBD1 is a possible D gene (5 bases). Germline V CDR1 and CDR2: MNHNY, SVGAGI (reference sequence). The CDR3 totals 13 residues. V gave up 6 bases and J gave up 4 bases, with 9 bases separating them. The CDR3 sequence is CASRGGGNEKLFF. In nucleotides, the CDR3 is TGTGCCAGCAGGGGGGGAGGTAATGAAAAACTGTTTTTT.

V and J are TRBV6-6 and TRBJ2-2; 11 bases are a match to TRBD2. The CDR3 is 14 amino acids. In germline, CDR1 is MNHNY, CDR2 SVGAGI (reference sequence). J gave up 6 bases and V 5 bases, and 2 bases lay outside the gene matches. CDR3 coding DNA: TGTGCCAGCAGTATTAGCGGGGGGGCCGGGGAGCTGTTTTTT. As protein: CASSISGGAGELFF.

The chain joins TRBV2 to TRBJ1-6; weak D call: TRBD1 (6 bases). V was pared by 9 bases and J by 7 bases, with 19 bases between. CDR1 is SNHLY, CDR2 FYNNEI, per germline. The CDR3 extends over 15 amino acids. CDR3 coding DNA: TGTGCCAGTACTGTCCAGGGGTTTGGGAATTCACCCCTCCACTTT. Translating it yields CASTVQGFGNSPLHF.

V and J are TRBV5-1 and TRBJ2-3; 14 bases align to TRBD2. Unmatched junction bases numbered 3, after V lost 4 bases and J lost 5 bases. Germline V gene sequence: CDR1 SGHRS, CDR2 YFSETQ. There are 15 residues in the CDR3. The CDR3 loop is CASSRGLAGGDTQYF. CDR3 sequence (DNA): TGCGCCAGCAGCCGAGGACTAGCGGGGGGAGATACGCAGTATTTT.

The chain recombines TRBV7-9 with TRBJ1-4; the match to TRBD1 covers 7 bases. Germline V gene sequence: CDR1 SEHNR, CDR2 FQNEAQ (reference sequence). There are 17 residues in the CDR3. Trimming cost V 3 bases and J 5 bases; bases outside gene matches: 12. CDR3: CASSLSFRQGRNEKLFF. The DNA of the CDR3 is TGTGCCAGCAGCTTGTCCTTCCGACAGGGTCGAAATGAAAAACTGTTTTTT.

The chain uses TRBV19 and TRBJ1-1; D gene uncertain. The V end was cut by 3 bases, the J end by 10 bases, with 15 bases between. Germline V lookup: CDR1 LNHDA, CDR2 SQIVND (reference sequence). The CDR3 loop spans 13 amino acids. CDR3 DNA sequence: TGTGCCAGTAGTATTACCGGAAGAGCGGGAGCTTTCTTT. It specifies CASSITGRAGAFF.

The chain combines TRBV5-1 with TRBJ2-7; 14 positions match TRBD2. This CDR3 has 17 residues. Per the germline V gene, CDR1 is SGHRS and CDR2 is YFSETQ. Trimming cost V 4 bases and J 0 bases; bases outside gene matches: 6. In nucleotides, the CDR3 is TGCGCCAGCAGCCTAGGACTAGCGGGGGGTTCCTCCTACGAGCAGTACTTC. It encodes CASSLGLAGGSSYEQYF. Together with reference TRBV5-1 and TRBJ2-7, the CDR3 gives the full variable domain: KAGVTQTPRYLIKTRGQQVTLSCSPISGHRSVSWYQQTPGQGLQFLFEYFSETQRNKGNFPGRFSGRQFSNSRSEMNVSTLELGDSALYLCASSLGLAGGSSYEQYFGPGTRLTVT.

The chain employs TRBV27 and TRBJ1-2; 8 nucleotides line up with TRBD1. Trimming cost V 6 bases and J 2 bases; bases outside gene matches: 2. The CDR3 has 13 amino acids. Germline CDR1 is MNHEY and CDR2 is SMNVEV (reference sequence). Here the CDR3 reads CASSNRGNYGYTF. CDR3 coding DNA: TGTGCCAGCAGCAACAGGGGGAACTATGGCTACACCTTC.

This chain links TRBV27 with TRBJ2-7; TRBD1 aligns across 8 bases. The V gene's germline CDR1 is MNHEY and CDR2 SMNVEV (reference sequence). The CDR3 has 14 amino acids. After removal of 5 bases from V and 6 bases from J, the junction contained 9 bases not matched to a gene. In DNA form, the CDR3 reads TGTGCCAGCAGTCGCGGACAGGGATTCTCCGAGCAGTACTTC. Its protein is CASSRGQGFSEQYF.

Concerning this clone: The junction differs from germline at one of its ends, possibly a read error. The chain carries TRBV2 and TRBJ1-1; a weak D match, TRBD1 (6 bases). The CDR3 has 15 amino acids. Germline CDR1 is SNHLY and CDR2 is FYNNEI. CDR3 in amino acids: CASRERGGANAEAFF. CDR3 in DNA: TGTGCCAGCAGAGAGAGGGGGGGTGCGAACGCTGAAGCTTTCTTT.

The CDR3 protein is CASSQDGGVGGNTEAFF. As DNA, the CDR3 is TGCGCCAGCAGCCAAGATGGAGGCGTCGGGGGGAACACTGAAGCTTTCTTT. This rearrangement joins TRBV4-1 to TRBJ1-1; D is possibly TRBD1 (5 bases). Between the trimmed V and J ends, which lost 0 bases and 1 base, there was a span of 15 bases. The CDR3 covers 17 residues. CDR1 and CDR2 (germline): MGHRA, YSYEKL.

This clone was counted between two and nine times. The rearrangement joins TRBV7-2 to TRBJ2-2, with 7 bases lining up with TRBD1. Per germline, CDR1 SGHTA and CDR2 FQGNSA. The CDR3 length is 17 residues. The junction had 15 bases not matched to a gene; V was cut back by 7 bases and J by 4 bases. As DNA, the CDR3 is TGTGCCAGCACGACCCAGGCCGGGACAGTACCCACCGGGGAGCTGTTTTTT. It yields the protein CASTTQAGTVPTGELFF.

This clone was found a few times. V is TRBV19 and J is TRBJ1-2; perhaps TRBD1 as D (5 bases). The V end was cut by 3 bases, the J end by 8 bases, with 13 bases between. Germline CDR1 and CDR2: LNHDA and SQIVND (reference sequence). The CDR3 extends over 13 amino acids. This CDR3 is CASSMFGRGGYTF. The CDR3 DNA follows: TGTGCCAGTAGTATGTTCGGGAGGGGAGGCTACACCTTC. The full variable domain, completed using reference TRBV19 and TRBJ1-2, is DGGITQSPKYLFRKEGQNVTLSCEQNLNHDAMYWYRQDPGQGLRLIYYSQIVNDFQKGDIAEGYSVSREKKESFPLTVTSAQKNPTAFYLCASSMFGRGGYTFGSGTRLTVV.

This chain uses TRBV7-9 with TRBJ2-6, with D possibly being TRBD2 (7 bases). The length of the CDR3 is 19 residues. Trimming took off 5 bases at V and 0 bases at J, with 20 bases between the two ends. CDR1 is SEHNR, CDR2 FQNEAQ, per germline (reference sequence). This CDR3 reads CASSPLWGGQSSGANVLTF. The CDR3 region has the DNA TGTGCCAGCAGCCCCTTGTGGGGGGGACAAAGCTCTGGGGCCAACGTCCTGACTTTC.

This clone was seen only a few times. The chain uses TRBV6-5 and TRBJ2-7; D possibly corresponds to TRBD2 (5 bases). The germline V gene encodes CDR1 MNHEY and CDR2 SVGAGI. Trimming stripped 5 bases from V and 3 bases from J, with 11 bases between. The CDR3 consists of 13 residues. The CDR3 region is CASSPYGNYEQYF. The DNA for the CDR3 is TGTGCCAGCAGTCCGTACGGGAACTACGAGCAGTACTTC.